The next 8 T cell receptor beta chains were all read from a single sample in a study of T cell responses to AZD1222 COVID-19 vaccine. Sequenced by immunoSEQ multiplex PCR; TCRdb stores in-frame clones only, minus some. This table has fewer than 150,000 clones, nearly 90% appearing once. The sample was peripheral blood, taken 28 days after the second AZD1222 dose. These receptors came from an adult who received the AZD1222 COVID-19 vaccine.

This chain uses TRBV6-6 with TRBJ2-7; the match to TRBD1 covers 8 bases. Germline V CDR1 and CDR2: MNHNY, SVGAGI (reference sequence). J was trimmed by 4 bases and V by 6 bases; bases with no gene match: 11. This CDR3 spans 15 amino acids. The CDR3, as DNA: TGTGCCAGCAGACTGATGGCAGGGGGCACGTACGAGCAGTACTTC. Translation gives CASRLMAGGTYEQYF.

The chain couples TRBV6-6 to TRBJ1-2; possible D gene TRBD1, 5 bases. CDR1 is MNHNY and CDR2 is SVGAGI in the germline V gene (reference sequence). The CDR3 totals 16 residues. The V end lost 6 bases, the J end lost 4 bases, and 21 bases lay between the germline ends. This chain's CDR3 is CASSQPLGRPLYGYTF. CDR3 in DNA: TGTGCCAGCAGCCAGCCCCTGGGGCGTCCCCTCTATGGCTACACCTTC.

The rearrangement uses TRBV30 and TRBJ2-1; 8 positions match TRBD2. The germline CDR1 and CDR2 sequences are GTSNPN and SVGIG (reference sequence). CDR3 size: 13 residues. J lost 10 bases, V lost 2 bases, and 7 bases had no gene match. In DNA, the CDR3 is TGTGCCTGGAGTTCAGCGGGAGAGGAAGAGCAGTTCTTC. Protein sequence: CAWSSAGEEEQFF.

The V gene is TRBV18, the J gene TRBJ2-7; D gene uncertain. V lost 6 bases to trimming and J lost 4 bases, with 7 bases between them. This CDR3 has 11 residues. The germline CDR1 and CDR2 sequences are KGHSH and LQKENI. CDR3 in amino acids: CASSLEYEQYF. DNA for the CDR3: TGTGCCAGCTCTCTCGAATACGAGCAGTACTTC.

This CDR3 reads CASSEGDRVEEKLFF. CDR3 sequence (DNA): TGTGCCAGCAGCGAAGGGGACAGGGTAGAAGAAAAACTGTTTTTT. The chain is built from TRBV9 and TRBJ1-4, with 9 positions matching TRBD1. The CDR3 runs 15 residues. V trimming: 3 bases; J trimming: 8 bases; junction bases outside the gene matches: 8. Germline lookup yields CDR1 SGDLS and CDR2 YYNGEE.

V usage is TRBV28 and J usage is TRBJ1-5, with D hard to call. The germline CDR1 and CDR2 sequences are MDHEN and SYDVKM. The CDR3 covers 17 residues. V was clipped by 5 bases and J by 0 bases, with 17 bases between them. The DNA of the CDR3 is TGTGCCAGCAGTCCTCCCGGCATTCCCTATAGCAATCAGCCCCAGCATTTT. The encoded protein is CASSPPGIPYSNQPQHF.

V and J are TRBV14 and TRBJ1-1, with D maybe TRBD1 (6 bases). The V end was cut by 1 base, the J end by 5 bases, with 23 bases between. Germline V lookup: CDR1 SGHDN, CDR2 FVKESK. CDR3 length equals 18 residues. DNA of the CDR3: TGTGCCAGCAGCCAAGCGTGGCGGGTGGGGGCGCGGACGACTGAAGCTTTCTTT. Translated: CASSQAWRVGARTTEAFF.

The chain is built from TRBV11-2 and TRBJ1-2; no clear D. V lost 5 bases and J 8 bases, leaving 12 bases between the germline ends. The CDR3 spans 12 residues. Germline V gives CDR1 SGHAT, CDR2 FQNNGV. In nucleotides, the CDR3 is TGTGCCAGCAGCGACGGGCTGTCGGGCTACACCTTC. Encoded protein: CASSDGLSGYTF.